One sample yielded the 2 T cell receptor beta chains listed below, sequenced in a study of blood T cells in healthy people across ages. A sample-barcoded 5' primer and a J-beta primer mix were used in a second PCR of roughly 7 to 11 cycles. TCRdb processed the 5' RACE reads anew with MiXCR; each CDR3 protein has one entry. In the table there are hundreds of thousands of distinct CDR3 sequences, roughly 46% of which are singletons. Sequencing was performed on blood. These TCRs come from a man older than 75 in good health.

This clonotype was counted only a few times. This chain connects TRBV3-1 to TRBJ2-1; a possible D gene is TRBD2 (6 bases). The ends were cut back, 5 bases at V and 9 bases at J, with 14 bases in the middle. The V gene's germline CDR1 is LGHDT and CDR2 YNNKEL (reference sequence). The CDR3 extends over 13 amino acids. This CDR3 reads CASSWDSTSEQFF. The CDR3 nucleotides are TGTGCCAGCAGCTGGGACTCCACCTCTGAGCAGTTCTTC.

V is TRBV15 and J is TRBJ2-7, with 7 positions matching TRBD1. The CDR3 length is 14 residues. The J segment lost 4 bases and the V segment lost 0 bases, leaving 3 bases of the junction unmatched. Germline V gene lookup returns CDR1 LNHNV and CDR2 YYDKDF (reference sequence). This CDR3 is CATSRDDRVYEQYF. The CDR3 region has the DNA TGTGCCACCAGCAGAGATGACAGGGTGTACGAGCAGTACTTC.